This T cell receptor (beta chain) was sequenced during a study of blood T cell repertoires in COVID-19. Study at large: COVID-19 samples from acute and convalescent phases originated in the United States, Italy and Spain. PBMCs, B-cell-depleted T cells, or T cells were the source of the cDNA or gDNA that made up the material.

Per the study methods: Amplification from reference gene primers served as the basis for estimated nucleated cell counts. Generated by immunoSEQ multiplex PCR, the TCRdb table keeps only in-frame clones and is missing some. D and trimming come from the DNA, and the V and J calls and clone size come from that table. This table has 250,000 to 300,000 clones, around 81% appearing once. Germline V gene data show CDR1 as SGHRS and CDR2 as YFSETQ. Trimming took off 2 bases at V and 4 bases at J, with 10 bases between the two ends. CDR3 length equals 14 residues. The receptor comes from a woman aged 60-75 years with active or convalescent COVID-19. The sample was peripheral blood. V gene TRBV5-1 combines with J gene TRBJ1-5; a weak D match, TRBD1 (6 bases). CDR3 protein: CASSFGQPNQPQHF. CDR3 in DNA: TGCGCCAGCAGCTTTGGACAGCCTAATCAGCCCCAGCATTTT.